What follows describes a single T cell receptor (beta chain). This CDR3 has 13 residues. The V and J ends lost 4 bases and 3 bases respectively, with 9 bases between them. Germline assignment: CDR1 MNHNS and CDR2 SASEGT. Method: immunoSEQ multiplex PCR; TCRdb's copy keeps in-frame clones and lacks some. The profile shows about 33,000 clones, 78% of them singletons. This sample stems from a study of T cells in localized non-small cell lung cancer. The receptor comes from a male donor at least 60 years old with stage II squamous cell lung carcinoma. The gene calls are TRBV6-1 and TRBJ1-1, with D maybe TRBD1 (5 bases). The input for sequencing was peripheral blood, taken before any cancer treatment. CDR3 coding DNA: TGTGCCAGCAGTGCCCGGGGGGACACTGAAGCTTTCTTT. It translates to CASSARGDTEAFF.